Below, 10 T cell receptor beta chains from the same sample are listed, as sequenced in a study of beta chain features in type 1 diabetes. Expressed TCRB transcripts were sequenced after all isolated RNA was converted to cDNA. Profiling relied on immunoSEQ multiplex PCR, and the TCRdb table lists in-frame clones only, not all of them. Among fewer than 250,000 clones listed, around 14% were seen once. Source material: naive CD4+ T cells from blood. The receptors come from a woman in her thirties or forties in good health.

The sample holds a few counts of this clone. The chain recombines TRBV9 with TRBJ2-5; perhaps TRBD2 as D (7 bases). The CDR3 extends over 15 amino acids. Germline V gene sequence: CDR1 SGDLS, CDR2 YYNGEE. V was clipped by 4 bases and J by 2 bases, with 15 bases between them. The CDR3 region is CASSSLRGAQETQYF. Here the CDR3 DNA reads TGTGCCAGCAGCTCCCTCCGGGGGGCACAAGAGACCCAGTACTTC.

This clone was seen only a few times. This sequence joins TRBV4-3 and TRBJ2-2, with TRBD1 matching 8 bases. CDR1 is LGHNA and CDR2 is YSLEER in the germline V gene. V trimming: 4 bases; J trimming: 9 bases; junction bases outside the gene matches: 10. This CDR3 has 15 residues. The CDR3 region has the DNA TGCGCCAGCAGCCCTCTCGGACAGGGCCTAAGGGAGCTGTTTTTT. Translated, it gives CASSPLGQGLRELFF.

The chain has TRBV12-5 and TRBJ2-7; no clear D. Germline loops: CDR1 LGHNT, CDR2 FRNRAP. V was clipped by 6 bases and J by 3 bases, with 6 bases between them. The CDR3 is 11 amino acids. The DNA for the CDR3 is TGTGCTAGTGGCCAGAACTACGAGCAGTACTTC. It yields the protein CASGQNYEQYF.

This clone has a handful of counts. The CDR3: CASSSGQTYGYTF. CDR3 bases: TGTGCCAGCAGCTCCGGACAGACCTATGGCTACACCTTC. The rearrangement uses TRBV7-2 and TRBJ1-2; the D gene is possibly TRBD1 (6 bases). Trimming removed 4 bases from V and 4 bases from J, with 10 bases in between. Germline V lookup: CDR1 SGHTA, CDR2 FQGNSA. This CDR3 region has 13 residues.

This clone has only a few counts. This rearrangement joins TRBV7-6 to TRBJ1-3; D might be TRBD1 (5 bases). Germline V lookup: CDR1 SGHVS, CDR2 FNYEAQ. The V gene lost 2 bases and the J gene lost 4 bases, with 15 bases spanning the gap. The CDR3 contains 16 residues. The CDR3 here is CASSLTFGGGGNTIYF. Written as DNA, the CDR3 is TGTGCCAGCAGCTTAACTTTCGGGGGAGGAGGAAACACCATATATTTT.

The chain uses TRBV18 and TRBJ2-5, with a tentative D call TRBD1 (7 bases). Between the trimmed V and J ends, which lost 4 bases and 5 bases, there was a span of 17 bases. Germline V gene lookup returns CDR1 KGHSH and CDR2 LQKENI. This CDR3 spans 15 amino acids. In DNA form, the CDR3 reads TGTGCCAGCTCACAGAACAGGGGAGGCGGCGAGACCCAGTACTTC. Translation gives CASSQNRGGGETQYF.

The chain couples TRBV7-2 to TRBJ2-1; 7 bases agree with TRBD2. Looked up from germline, CDR1 is SGHTA and CDR2 is FQGNSA. This CDR3 has 15 amino acids. With 1 base clipped from V and 7 bases from J, the junction kept 7 bases outside the gene matches. The CDR3 DNA reads TGTGCCAGCAGCTTAGGTCCAGCGGGGACGAATGAGCAGTTCTTC. Translating it yields CASSLGPAGTNEQFF.

This clone was detected a few times. This chain uses TRBV5-1 with TRBJ1-1; a weak D match, TRBD1 (5 bases). The V end lost 0 bases, the J end lost 7 bases, and 16 bases lay between the germline ends. The CDR3 sequence is 15 residues long. Germline V gene lookup returns CDR1 SGHRS and CDR2 YFSETQ. Here the CDR3 reads CASSLAFPTGFEAFF. The DNA for the CDR3 is TGCGCCAGCAGCTTGGCCTTTCCCACAGGTTTTGAAGCTTTCTTT.

The chain recombines TRBV6-5 with TRBJ1-6; D is unclear. Germline loops: CDR1 MNHEY, CDR2 SVGAGI. CDR3 size: 13 residues. Trimming pared 3 bases from V and 4 bases from J, leaving 4 bases between. The CDR3 here is CASSYQYNSPLHF. DNA for the CDR3: TGTGCCAGCAGTTATCAGTATAATTCACCCCTCCACTTT.

This clone turned up a few times. This chain joins TRBV19 and TRBJ1-5; D ambiguous. The germline CDR1 and CDR2 sequences are LNHDA and SQIVND (reference sequence). CDR3 length: 14 residues. V lost 5 bases to trimming and J lost 2 bases, with 10 bases between them. The CDR3 protein is CASSVRGGNQPQHF. The CDR3 DNA follows: TGTGCCAGTAGTGTTCGGGGTGGCAATCAGCCCCAGCATTTT.